This TCR beta chain was profiled in a study of regulatory T cells in long-lasting Graves disease. This clonotype was detected ten times or more. Its antigen is still unknown. The V gene's germline CDR1 is SNHLY and CDR2 FYNNEI. The length of the CDR3 is 12 residues. The V segment lost 9 bases and the J segment 3 bases; nucleotides outside the gene matches: 4. General study findings and limits: Accuracy may have been reduced by the small sample size. Newly diagnosed disease favored TRBV20-1 and TRBJ2-1 over persistent disease.

Time point reported: newly diagnosed GD, antithyroid drugs for less than 3 months. From PBMCs, RNA was extracted and then used to make the TCR library. The authors built TCR beta libraries using iRepertoire HTBI primers and Arm-PCR of CDR3 regions. One entry per CDR3 protein, called by TCRdb with MiXCR from the multiplex PCR reads. The sample has 360,000 or so distinct CDR3 sequences, about 11% seen once. These data were also reused for a study on T cells in Graves' hyperthyroidism and ophthalmopathy. That publication notes: Hyperthyroidism had been newly diagnosed in patients aged 18 to 65, and its duration was under 2 months. Ophthalmopathy got predicted by the model a median approximately six months before its onset.

The sequence derives from a woman aged 18-30 years with Graves disease. The genes are TRBV2 and TRBJ2-5; 7 positions agree with TRBD1. The sequencing used peripheral blood mononuclear cells (PBMCs), collected at new diagnosis, from a patient treated with antithyroid drugs. The CDR3 coding sequence is TGTGCCAGGGGTACAGGGGAAGAGACCCAGTACTTC. Translating gives CARGTGEETQYF.